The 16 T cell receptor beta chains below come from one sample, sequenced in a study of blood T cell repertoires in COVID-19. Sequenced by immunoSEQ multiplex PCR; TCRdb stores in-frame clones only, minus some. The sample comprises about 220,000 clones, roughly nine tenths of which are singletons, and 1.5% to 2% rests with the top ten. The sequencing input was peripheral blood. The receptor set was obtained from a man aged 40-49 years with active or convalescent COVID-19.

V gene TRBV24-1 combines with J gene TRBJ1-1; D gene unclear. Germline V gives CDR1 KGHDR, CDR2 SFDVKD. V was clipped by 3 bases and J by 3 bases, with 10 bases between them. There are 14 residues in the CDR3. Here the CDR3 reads CATSDPDTDTEAFF. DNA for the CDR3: TGTGCCACCAGTGATCCAGACACGGACACTGAAGCTTTCTTT.

The CDR3 DNA is TGTGCCAGCAGCTCCGGGGTTAGCCGGCAATGGGATACGCAGTATTTT. It codes for CASSSGVSRQWDTQYF. This chain joins TRBV7-2 and TRBJ2-3; D is perhaps TRBD2 (5 bases). Trimming pared 4 bases from V and 6 bases from J, leaving 20 bases between. The CDR3 has 16 residues. Germline V gene lookup returns CDR1 SGHTA and CDR2 FQGNSA. Full variable domain (missing parts from reference TRBV7-2 and TRBJ2-3): GAGVSQSPSNKVTEKGKDVELRCDPISGHTALYWYRQSLGQGLEFLIYFQGNSAPDKSGLPSDRFSAERTGGSVSTLTIQRTQQEDSAVYLCASSSGVSRQWDTQYFGPGTRLTVL.

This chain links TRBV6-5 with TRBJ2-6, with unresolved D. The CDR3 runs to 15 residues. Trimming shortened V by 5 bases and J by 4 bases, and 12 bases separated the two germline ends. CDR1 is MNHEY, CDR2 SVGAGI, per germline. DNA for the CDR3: TGTGCCAGCAGTCCACGGAGTCTCGGGGCCAACGTCCTGACTTTC. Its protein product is CASSPRSLGANVLTF.

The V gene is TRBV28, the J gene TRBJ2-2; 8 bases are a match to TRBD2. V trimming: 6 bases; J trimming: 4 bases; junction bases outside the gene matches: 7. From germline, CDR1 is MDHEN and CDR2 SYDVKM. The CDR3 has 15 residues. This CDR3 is CASSSGLGFTGELFF. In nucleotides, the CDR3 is TGTGCCAGCAGCTCGGGACTAGGTTTCACCGGGGAGCTGTTTTTT. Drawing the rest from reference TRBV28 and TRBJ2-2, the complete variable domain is DVKVTQSSRYLVKRTGEKVFLECVQDMDHENMFWYRQDPGLGLRLIYFSYDVKMKEKGDIPEGYSVSREKKERFSLILESASTNQTSMYLCASSSGLGFTGELFFGEGSRLTVL.

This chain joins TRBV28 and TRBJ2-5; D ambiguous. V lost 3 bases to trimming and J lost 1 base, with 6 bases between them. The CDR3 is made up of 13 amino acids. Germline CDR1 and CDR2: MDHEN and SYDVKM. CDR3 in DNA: TGTGCCAGCAGTTTGGGCCGCCAAGAGACCCAGTACTTC. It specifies CASSLGRQETQYF.

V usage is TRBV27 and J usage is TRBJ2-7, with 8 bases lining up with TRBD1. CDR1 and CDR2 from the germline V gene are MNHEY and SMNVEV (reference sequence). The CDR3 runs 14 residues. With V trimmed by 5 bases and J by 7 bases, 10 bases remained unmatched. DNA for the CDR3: TGTGCCAGCAGTCCTCGACAGGGGAGAGGAGAGCAGTACTTC. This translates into CASSPRQGRGEQYF.

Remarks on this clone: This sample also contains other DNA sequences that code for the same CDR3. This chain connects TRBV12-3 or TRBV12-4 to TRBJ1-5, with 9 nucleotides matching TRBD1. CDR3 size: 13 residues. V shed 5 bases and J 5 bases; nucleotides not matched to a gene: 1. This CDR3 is CASSRQGDQPQHF. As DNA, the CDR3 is TGTGCCAGCAGTCGACAGGGGGATCAGCCCCAGCATTTT.

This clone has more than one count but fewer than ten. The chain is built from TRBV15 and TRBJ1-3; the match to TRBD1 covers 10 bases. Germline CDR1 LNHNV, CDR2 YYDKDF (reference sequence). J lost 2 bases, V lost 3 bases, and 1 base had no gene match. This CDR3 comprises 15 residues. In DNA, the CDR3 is TGTGCCACCAGCAGGACAGGGGGCCCTGGAAACACCATATATTTT. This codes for CATSRTGGPGNTIYF.

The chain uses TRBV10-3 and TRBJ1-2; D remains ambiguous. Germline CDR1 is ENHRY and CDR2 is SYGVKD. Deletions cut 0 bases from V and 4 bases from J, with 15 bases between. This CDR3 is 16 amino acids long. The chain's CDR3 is CAISESMATSPYGYTF. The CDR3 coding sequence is TGTGCCATCAGTGAGTCGATGGCCACCTCCCCCTATGGCTACACCTTC.

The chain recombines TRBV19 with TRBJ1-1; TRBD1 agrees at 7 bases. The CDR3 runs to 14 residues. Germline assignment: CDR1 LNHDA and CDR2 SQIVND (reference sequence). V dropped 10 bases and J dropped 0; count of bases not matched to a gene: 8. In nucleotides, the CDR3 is TGTGCCACCATGGACAGGCTCATGAACACTGAAGCTTTCTTT. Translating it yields CATMDRLMNTEAFF.

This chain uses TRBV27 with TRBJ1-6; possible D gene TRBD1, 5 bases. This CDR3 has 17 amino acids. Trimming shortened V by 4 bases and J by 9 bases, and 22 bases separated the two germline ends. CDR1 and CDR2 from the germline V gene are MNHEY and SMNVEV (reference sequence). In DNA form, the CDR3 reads TGTGCCAGCAGTTCCAACCCGGGTCCGGCGGGGGGTTCACCCCTCCACTTT. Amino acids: CASSSNPGPAGGSPLHF.

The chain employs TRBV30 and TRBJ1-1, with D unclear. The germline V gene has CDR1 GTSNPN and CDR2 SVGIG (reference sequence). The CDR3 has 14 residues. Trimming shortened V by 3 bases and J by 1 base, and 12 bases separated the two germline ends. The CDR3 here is CAWREAGGNTEAFF. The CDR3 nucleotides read TGTGCCTGGAGGGAGGCGGGTGGGAACACTGAAGCTTTCTTT. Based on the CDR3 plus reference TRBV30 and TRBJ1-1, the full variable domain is SQTIHQWPATLVQPVGSPLSLECTVEGTSNPNLYWYRQAAGRGLQLLFYSVGIGQISSEVPQNLSASRPQDRQFILSSKKLLLSDSGFYLCAWREAGGNTEAFFGQGTRLTVV.

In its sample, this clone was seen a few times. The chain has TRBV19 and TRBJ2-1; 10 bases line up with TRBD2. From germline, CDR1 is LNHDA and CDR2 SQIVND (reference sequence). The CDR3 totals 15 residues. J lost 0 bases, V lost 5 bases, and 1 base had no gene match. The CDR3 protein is CASSASGSSYNEQFF. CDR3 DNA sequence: TGTGCCAGTAGTGCTAGCGGGAGCTCCTACAATGAGCAGTTCTTC.

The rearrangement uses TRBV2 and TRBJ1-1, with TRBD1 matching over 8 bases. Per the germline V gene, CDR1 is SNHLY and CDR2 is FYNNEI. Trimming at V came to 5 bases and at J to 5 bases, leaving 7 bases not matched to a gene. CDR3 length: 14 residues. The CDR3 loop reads CASSLTGEGTEAFF. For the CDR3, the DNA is TGTGCCAGCAGTTTGACAGGGGAAGGAACTGAAGCTTTCTTT.

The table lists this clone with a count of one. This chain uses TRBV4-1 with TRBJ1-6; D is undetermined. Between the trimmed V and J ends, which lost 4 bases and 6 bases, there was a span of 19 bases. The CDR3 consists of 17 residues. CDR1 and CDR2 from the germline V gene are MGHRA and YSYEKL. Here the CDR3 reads CASSPTPPGLSNSPLHF. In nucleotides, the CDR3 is TGCGCCAGCAGCCCGACCCCCCCGGGATTGAGTAATTCACCCCTCCACTTT.

The CDR3 DNA follows: TGTGCCAGTAGTATCGGTTACAGGGTCCTTGGCAATCAGCCCCAGCATTTT. Translated: CASSIGYRVLGNQPQHF. This chain links TRBV19 with TRBJ1-5; a possible D gene is TRBD1 (6 bases). The CDR3 extends over 17 amino acids. The germline V and J ends were trimmed by 3 bases and 2 bases, with 17 bases remaining between them. CDR1 and CDR2 from the germline V gene are LNHDA and SQIVND (reference sequence). Full variable domain (missing parts from reference TRBV19 and TRBJ1-5): DGGITQSPKYLFRKEGQNVTLSCEQNLNHDAMYWYRQDPGQGLRLIYYSQIVNDFQKGDIAEGYSVSREKKESFPLTVTSAQKNPTAFYLCASSIGYRVLGNQPQHFGDGTRLSIL.